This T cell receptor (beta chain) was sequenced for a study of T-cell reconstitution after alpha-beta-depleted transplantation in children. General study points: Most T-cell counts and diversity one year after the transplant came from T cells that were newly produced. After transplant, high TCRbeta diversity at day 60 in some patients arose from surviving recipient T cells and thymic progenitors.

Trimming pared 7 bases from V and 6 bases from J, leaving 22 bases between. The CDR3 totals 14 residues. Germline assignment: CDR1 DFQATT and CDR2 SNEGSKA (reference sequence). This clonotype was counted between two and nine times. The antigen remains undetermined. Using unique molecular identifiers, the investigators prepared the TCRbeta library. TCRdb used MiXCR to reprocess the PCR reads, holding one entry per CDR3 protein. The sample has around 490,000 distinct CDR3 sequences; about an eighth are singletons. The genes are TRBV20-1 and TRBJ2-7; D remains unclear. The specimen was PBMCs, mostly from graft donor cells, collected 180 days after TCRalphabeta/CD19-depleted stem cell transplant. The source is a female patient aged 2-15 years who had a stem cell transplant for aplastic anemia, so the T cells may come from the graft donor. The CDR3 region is CSDTTGPPSAEQYF. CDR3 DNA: TGCAGTGACACAACCGGGCCCCCGTCGGCCGAGCAGTACTTC.